Here is one T cell receptor beta chain with its context. This specimen comes from a study of hypomethylating agent response in myelodysplastic syndrome. Study summary: A diploid cytogenetic profile was most common; mean age 72.2 +/- 6.3 years.

Some clones are missing from TCRdb's copy, which holds only in-frame ones; the method was immunoSEQ multiplex PCR. The table includes 1,100 or so clones, around 73% detected once. The germline CDR1 and CDR2 sequences are LNHDA and SQIVND (reference sequence). Trimming took 2 bases from V and 5 from J, leaving 12 bases between them. The CDR3 extends over 14 amino acids. Sequenced material: bone marrow, taken before or after starting hypomethylating agent treatment for myelodysplastic syndrome (not recorded which). This sequence joins TRBV19 and TRBJ1-2; D might be TRBD1 (5 bases). The TCR sequence derives from a human donor with myelodysplastic syndrome. CDR3 bases: TGTGCCAGTAGTATAACTCGTCAGGGATATGGCTACACCTTC. This encodes CASSITRQGYGYTF.